The rows below give T cell receptor beta chains drawn from one sample of a study of OX40 agonist ivuxolimab in advanced cancers. Sequenced by immunoSEQ multiplex PCR; TCRdb stores in-frame clones only, minus some. The sample gives some 95,000 clones, around 90% of which show up once; around 0.51% is in the top ten. The sequencing used CD4+ or CD8+ T cells sorted from blood, collected in a trial of the OX40 agonist ivuxolimab. These receptors were collected from an adult with an advanced solid tumor such as melanoma, head and neck, liver or kidney cancer. CDR3s include the opening cysteine and the closing phenylalanine or tryptophan. The D gene is left open where the match is weak. Rows may omit the clone size; those that give it use once, few, many or a size class.

D	V	J	size	DNA	CDR3
TRBD1	TRBV5-1	TRBJ2-1	-	TGCGCCAGCAGCCCTCAGGGACAGGGGGCAGGGAATGAGCAGTTCTTC	CASSPQGQGAGNEQFF
TRBD2	TRBV29-1	TRBJ2-1	-	TGCAGCGTTGAAGCGCGGGGGGGTGTATACAATGAGCAGTTCTTC	CSVEARGGVYNEQFF
-	TRBV19	TRBJ2-7	once	TGTGCCAGTAGTATGCCGGGCTCCCCCTCTACTCTCGAGCAGTACTTC	CASSMPGSPSTLEQYF
-	TRBV4-2	TRBJ1-1	-	TGTGCCAGCAGCCGAGGACCGACCAAGCCCAATCCTTTCTTT	CASSRGPTKPNPFF
-	TRBV4-2	TRBJ2-7	-	TGTGCCAGCAGCTTGGCCAAGGCACCTTACGAGCAGTACTTC	CASSLAKAPYEQYF
-	TRBV6-5	TRBJ1-1	-	TGTGCCAGCAGTTGGACATCCTCGAACACTGAAGCTTTCTTT	CASSWTSSNTEAFF
-	TRBV6-1	TRBJ2-7	-	TGTGCCAGCAGTCCCTCCGTGGGGCCCTACGAGCAGTACTTC	CASSPSVGPYEQYF
-	TRBV19	TRBJ2-1	-	TGTGCCAGTAGTATAGGGCCGAGGCAGTTCTTC	CASSIGPRQFF
-	TRBV30	TRBJ1-5	-	TGTGCCTGGAGTGTGTCGGTTCTCTATCAGCCCCAGCATTTT	CAWSVSVLYQPQHF
TRBD1	TRBV18	TRBJ2-7	-	TGTGCCAGCTCACCACAGGGACAGGGTGGTTTAGGCGAGCAGTACTTC	CASSPQGQGGLGEQYF